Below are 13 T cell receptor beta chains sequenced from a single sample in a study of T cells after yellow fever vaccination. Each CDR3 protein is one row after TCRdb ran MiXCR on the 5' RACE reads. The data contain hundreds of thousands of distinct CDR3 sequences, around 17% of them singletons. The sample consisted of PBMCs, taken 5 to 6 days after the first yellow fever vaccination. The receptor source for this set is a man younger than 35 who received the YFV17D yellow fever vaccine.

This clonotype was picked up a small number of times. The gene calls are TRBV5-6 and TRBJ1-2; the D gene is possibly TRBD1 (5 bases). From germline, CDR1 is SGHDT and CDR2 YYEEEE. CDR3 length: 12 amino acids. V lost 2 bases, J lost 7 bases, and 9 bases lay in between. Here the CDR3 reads CASSFIQGGYTF. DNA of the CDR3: TGTGCCAGCAGCTTCATTCAGGGTGGCTACACCTTC.

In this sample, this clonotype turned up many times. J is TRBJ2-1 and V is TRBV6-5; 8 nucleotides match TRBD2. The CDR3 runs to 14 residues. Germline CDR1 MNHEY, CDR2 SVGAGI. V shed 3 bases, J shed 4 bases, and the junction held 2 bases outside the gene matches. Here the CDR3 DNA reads TGTGCCAGCAGTTATTCGGGGGGGTACAATGAGCAGTTCTTC. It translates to CASSYSGGYNEQFF.

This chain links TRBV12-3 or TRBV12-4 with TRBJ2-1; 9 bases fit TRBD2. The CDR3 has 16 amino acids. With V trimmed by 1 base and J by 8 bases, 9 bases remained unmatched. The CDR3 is CASSLGGGTSLDEQFF. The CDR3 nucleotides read TGTGCCAGCAGTTTAGGGGGGGGGACTAGCTTGGATGAGCAGTTCTTC.

The CDR3: CASSSSTGYQPQHF. Written as DNA, the CDR3 is TGTGCCAGCAGCTCATCGACAGGGTATCAGCCCCAGCATTTT. This chain links TRBV7-9 with TRBJ1-5; TRBD1 matches at 7 bases. The J segment lost 5 bases and the V segment lost 4 bases, leaving 5 bases of the junction unmatched. In germline, CDR1 is SEHNR, CDR2 FQNEAQ (reference sequence). The CDR3 is made up of 14 amino acids.

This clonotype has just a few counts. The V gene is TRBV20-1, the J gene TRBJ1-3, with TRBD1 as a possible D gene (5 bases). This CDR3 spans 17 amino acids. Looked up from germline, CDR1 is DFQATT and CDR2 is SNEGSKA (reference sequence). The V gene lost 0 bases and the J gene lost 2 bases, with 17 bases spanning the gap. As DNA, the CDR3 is TGCAGTGCTAGAGATTTCGGCCAGGGCGGCCCTGGAAACACCATATATTTT. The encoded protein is CSARDFGQGGPGNTIYF.

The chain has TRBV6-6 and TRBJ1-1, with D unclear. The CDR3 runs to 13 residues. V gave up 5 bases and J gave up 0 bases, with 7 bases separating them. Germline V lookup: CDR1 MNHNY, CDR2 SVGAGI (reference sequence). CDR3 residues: CASSQQMNTEAFF. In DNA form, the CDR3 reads TGTGCCAGCAGTCAACAGATGAACACTGAAGCTTTCTTT.

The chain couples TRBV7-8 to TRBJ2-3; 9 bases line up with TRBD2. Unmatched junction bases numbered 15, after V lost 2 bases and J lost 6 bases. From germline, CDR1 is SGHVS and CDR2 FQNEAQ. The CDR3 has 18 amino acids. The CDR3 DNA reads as TGTGCCAGCAGCTTATACCACCCAGGACTAGCGATCCCCGATACGCAGTATTTT. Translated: CASSLYHPGLAIPDTQYF.

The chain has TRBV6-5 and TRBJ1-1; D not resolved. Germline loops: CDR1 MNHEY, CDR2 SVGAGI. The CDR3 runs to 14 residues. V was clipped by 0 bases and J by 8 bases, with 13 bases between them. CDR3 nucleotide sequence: TGTGCCAGCAGTTACTCCCCTTTTGTGGGGGAAGCTTTCTTT. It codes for CASSYSPFVGEAFF.

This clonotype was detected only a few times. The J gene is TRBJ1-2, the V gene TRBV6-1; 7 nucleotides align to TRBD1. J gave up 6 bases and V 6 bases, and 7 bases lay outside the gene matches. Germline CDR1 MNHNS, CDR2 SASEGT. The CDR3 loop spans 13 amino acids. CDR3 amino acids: CASREGRGDGYTF. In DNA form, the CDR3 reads TGTGCCAGCAGGGAGGGCAGGGGGGATGGCTACACCTTC.

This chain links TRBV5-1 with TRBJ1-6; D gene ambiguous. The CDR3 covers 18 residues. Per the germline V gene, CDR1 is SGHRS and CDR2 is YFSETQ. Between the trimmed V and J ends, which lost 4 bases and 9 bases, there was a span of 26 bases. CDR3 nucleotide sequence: TGCGCCAGCAGCGCGGTGCCTCAAGGAGTGAATATAGCTTCACCCCTCCACTTT. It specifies CASSAVPQGVNIASPLHF.

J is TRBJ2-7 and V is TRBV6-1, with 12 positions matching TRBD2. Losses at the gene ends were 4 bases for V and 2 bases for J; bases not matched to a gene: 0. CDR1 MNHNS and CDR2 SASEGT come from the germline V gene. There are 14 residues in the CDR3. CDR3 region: CASSGLAGAYEQYF. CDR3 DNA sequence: TGTGCCAGCAGTGGACTAGCGGGGGCCTACGAGCAGTACTTC.

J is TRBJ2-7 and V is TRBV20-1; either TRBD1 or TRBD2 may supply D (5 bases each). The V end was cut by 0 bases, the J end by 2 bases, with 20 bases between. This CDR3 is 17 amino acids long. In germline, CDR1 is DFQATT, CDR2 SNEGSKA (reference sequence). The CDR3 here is CSARDRRIGGATYEQYF. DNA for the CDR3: TGCAGTGCTAGAGATCGCAGAATTGGGGGAGCCACCTACGAGCAGTACTTC.

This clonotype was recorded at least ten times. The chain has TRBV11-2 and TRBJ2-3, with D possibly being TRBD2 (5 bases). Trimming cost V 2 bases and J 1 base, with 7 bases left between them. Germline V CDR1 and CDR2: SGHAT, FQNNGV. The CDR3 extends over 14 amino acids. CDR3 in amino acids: CASSLWGGTDTQYF. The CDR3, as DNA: TGTGCCAGCAGCTTATGGGGAGGCACAGATACGCAGTATTTT.